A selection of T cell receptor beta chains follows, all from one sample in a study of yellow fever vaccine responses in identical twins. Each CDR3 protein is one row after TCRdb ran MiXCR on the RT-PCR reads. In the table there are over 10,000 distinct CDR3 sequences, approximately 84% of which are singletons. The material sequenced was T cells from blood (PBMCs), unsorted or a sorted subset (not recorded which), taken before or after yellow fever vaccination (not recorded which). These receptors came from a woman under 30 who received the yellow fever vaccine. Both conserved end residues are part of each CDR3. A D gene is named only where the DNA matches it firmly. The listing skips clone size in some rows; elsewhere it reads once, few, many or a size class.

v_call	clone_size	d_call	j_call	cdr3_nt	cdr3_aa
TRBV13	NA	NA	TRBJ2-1	TGTGCCAGCAGCTCTCGCGGGGATGTCCGTAACTACAATGAGCAGTTCTTC	CASSSRGDVRNYNEQFF
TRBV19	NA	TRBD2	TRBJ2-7	TGTGCCAGTAGCATGGGGGGGTACGAGCAGTACTTC	CASSMGGYEQYF
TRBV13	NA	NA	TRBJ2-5	TGTGCCAGCTGGATTGGCTCCACCGCCGAGACCCAGTACTTC	CASWIGSTAETQYF
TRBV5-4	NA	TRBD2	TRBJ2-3	TGTGCCAGCAGCAGAGCGGGAGGGCGCACAGATACGCAGTATTTT	CASSRAGGRTDTQYF
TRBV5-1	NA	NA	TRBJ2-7	TGCGCCAGCAGCTTGGGTGGGTTCGACGAGCAGTACTTC	CASSLGGFDEQYF
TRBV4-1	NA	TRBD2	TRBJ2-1	TGCGCCAGCAGCCAAATGGCTAGCGGGAGTAATGAGCAGTTCTTC	CASSQMASGSNEQFF
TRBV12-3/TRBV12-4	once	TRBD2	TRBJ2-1	TGTGCCAGCAGTCCCGGGACTAGCGGGGGGCAGTTCTTC	CASSPGTSGGQFF
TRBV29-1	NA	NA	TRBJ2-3	TGCAGCTCGGGGGTAACAGATACGCAGTATTTT	CSSGVTDTQYF
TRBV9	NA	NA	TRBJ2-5	TGTGCCAGCAGCGTGTGGGACTCCAGGGGTGAGACCCAGTACTTC	CASSVWDSRGETQYF
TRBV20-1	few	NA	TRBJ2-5	TGCAGTGCTGAGGCAGAAGAGACCCAGTACTTC	CSAEAEETQYF
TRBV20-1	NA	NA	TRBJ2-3	TGCAGTGCTCACCCCCTCACAGATACGCAGTATTTT	CSAHPLTDTQYF
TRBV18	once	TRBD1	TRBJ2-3	TGTGCCAGCTCACCGACAGGGGCAGATACGCAGTATTTT	CASSPTGADTQYF
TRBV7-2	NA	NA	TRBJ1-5	TGTGCCAGCAGCTTAGACAGGGGCAATCAGCCCCAGCATTTT	CASSLDRGNQPQHF
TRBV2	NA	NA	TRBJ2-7	TGTGCCAGCAGTGCCTCAGGGGACAACTCCTACGAGCAGTACTTC	CASSASGDNSYEQYF
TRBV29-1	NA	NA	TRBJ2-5	TGCAGCGTTTTACGCAGTCCCCAAGAGACCCAGTACTTC	CSVLRSPQETQYF
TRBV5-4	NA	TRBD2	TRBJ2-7	TGTGCCAGCAGCTTGTACCTAGCGGGATCCTACGAGCAGTACTTC	CASSLYLAGSYEQYF
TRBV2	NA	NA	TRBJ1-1	TGTGCCAGCAGTGAAGCCCGGGGTGGTGAAGCTTTCTTT	CASSEARGGEAFF
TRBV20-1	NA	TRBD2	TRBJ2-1	TGCAGTGCGATCGAACTAGCGGGAGATTTCTACAATGAGCAGTTCTTC	CSAIELAGDFYNEQFF
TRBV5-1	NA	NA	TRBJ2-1	TGCGCCAGCAGCTTGCTACCGATCTACAATGAGCAGTTCTTC	CASSLLPIYNEQFF
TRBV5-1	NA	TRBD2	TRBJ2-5	TGCGCCAGCAGCCCGGGGAGGGCCCAAGAGACCCAGTACTTC	CASSPGRAQETQYF
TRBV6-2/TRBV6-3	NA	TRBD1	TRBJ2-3	TGTGCCAGCAGCAGGGGACAGGGGGACGCAGATACGCAGTATTTT	CASSRGQGDADTQYF
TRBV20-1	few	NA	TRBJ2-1	TGCAGTGCTAGCGGGAGCTCCTACAATGAGCAGTTCTTC	CSASGSSYNEQFF
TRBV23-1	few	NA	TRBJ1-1	TGCGCCAGCAGGTCAATTGGTCCTGAAGCTTTCTTT	CASRSIGPEAFF
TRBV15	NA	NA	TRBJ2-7	TGTGCCACCAGCGCAGCAGTGTCCCCCTACGAGCAGTACTTC	CATSAAVSPYEQYF
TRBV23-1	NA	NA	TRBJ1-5	TGCGCCAGCAGACTTTCAGGGAAGCAGATGCATCAGCCCCAGCATTTT	CASRLSGKQMHQPQHF
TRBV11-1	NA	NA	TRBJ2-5	TGTGCCAGCAGCAACCTACCGGAGCAAGAGACCCAGTACTTC	CASSNLPEQETQYF
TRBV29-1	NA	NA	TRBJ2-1	TGCAGCGTTGTGTGGCGGCTAGCGCTGCGGTTCTTC	CSVVWRLALRFF
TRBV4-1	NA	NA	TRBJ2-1	TGCGCCAGCAGTGATAAAGGTGGGGTATCCTACAATGAGCAGTTCTTC	CASSDKGGVSYNEQFF
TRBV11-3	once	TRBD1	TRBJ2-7	TGTGCCAGCAGCGTCGGGGACAGGGGATACGAGCAGTACTTC	CASSVGDRGYEQYF
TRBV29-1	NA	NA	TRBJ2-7	TGCAGCGTTGAGGACCTCGGTCTGGAGCAGTACTTC	CSVEDLGLEQYF
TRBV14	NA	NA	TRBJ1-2	TGTGCCAGCAGCCAAGAAGATCAGAGGGTACTCTATGGCTACACCTTC	CASSQEDQRVLYGYTF
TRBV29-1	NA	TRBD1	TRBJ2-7	TGCAGCGTGAGGGGGCTCCCCTACGAGCAGTACTTC	CSVRGLPYEQYF
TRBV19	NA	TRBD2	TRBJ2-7	TGTGCCAGTAGTCGTGCGGGAGGGTCCTACGAGCAGTACTTC	CASSRAGGSYEQYF
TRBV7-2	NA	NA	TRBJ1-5	TGTGCCAGCAGCCTGCGGGGGCGCAATCAGCCCCAGCATTTT	CASSLRGRNQPQHF
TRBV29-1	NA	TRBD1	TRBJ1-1	TGCAGCGGGCGACAGGGGTGGACCACTGAAGCTTTCTTT	CSGRQGWTTEAFF
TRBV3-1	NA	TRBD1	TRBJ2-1	TGTGCCAGCAGCCAAGAGACTGACAGGGTCCATGAGCAGTTCTTC	CASSQETDRVHEQFF
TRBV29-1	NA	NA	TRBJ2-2	TGCAGTGGCCGAGACGCTAACACCGGGGAGCTGTTTTTT	CSGRDANTGELFF
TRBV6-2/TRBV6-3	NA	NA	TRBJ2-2	TGTGCCAGCGCGAACACCGGGGAGCTGTTTTTT	CASANTGELFF
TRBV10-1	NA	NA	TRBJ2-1	TGCGCCAGCAGTGAGGGGCGAGGGGGTGAGCAGTTCTTC	CASSEGRGGEQFF
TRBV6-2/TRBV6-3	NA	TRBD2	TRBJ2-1	TGTGCCAGCAGTTACGGGGGACTAGCGGGAGGGATGACCTACAATGAGCAGTTCTTC	CASSYGGLAGGMTYNEQFF
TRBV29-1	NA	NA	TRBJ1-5	TGCAGCGTTTTTACAGGGAGCAATCAGCCCCAGCATTTT	CSVFTGSNQPQHF
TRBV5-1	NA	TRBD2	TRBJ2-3	TGCGCCAGCAGCTTGGGACTAGCGGGGAAGACAGATACGCAGTATTTT	CASSLGLAGKTDTQYF
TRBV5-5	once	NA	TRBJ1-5	TGTGCCAGCAGCTCCGGGACGGTCAATCAGCCCCAGCATTTT	CASSSGTVNQPQHF
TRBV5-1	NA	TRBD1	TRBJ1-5	TGCGCCAGCAGCTTGGGGACAGGGGGTGATCAGCCCCAGCATTTT	CASSLGTGGDQPQHF